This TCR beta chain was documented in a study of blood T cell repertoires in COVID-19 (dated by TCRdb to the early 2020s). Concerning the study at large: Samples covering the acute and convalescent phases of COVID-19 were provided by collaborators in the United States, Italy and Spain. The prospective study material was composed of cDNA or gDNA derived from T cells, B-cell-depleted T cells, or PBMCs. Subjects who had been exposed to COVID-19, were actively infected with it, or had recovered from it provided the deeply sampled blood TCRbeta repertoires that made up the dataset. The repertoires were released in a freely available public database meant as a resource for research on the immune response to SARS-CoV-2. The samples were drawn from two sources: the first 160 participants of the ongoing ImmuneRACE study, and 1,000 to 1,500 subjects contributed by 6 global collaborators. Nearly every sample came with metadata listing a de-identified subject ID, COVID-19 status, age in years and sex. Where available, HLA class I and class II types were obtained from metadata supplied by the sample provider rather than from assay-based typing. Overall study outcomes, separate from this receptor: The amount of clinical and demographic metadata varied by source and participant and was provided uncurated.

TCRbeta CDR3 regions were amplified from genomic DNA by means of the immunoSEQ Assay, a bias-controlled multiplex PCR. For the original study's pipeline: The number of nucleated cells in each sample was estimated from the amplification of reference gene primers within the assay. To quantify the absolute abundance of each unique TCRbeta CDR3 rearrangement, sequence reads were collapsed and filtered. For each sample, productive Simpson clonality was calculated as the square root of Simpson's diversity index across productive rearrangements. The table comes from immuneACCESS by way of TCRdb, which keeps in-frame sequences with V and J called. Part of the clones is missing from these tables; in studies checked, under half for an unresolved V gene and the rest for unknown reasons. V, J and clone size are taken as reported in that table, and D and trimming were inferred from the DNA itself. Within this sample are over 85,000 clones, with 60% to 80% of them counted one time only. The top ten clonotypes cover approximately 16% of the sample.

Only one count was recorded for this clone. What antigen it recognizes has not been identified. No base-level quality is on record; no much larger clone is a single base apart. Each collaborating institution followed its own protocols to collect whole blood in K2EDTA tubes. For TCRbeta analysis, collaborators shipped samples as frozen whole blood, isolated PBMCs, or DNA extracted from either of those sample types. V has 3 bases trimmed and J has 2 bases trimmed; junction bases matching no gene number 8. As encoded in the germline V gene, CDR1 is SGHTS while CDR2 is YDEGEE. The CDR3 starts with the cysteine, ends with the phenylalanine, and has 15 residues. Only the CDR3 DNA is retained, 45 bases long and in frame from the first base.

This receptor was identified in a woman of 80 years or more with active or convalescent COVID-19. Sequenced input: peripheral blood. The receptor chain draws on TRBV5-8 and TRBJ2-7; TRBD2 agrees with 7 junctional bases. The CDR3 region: CASSSLADFTYEQYF. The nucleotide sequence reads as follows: TGTGCCAGCAGCTCCCTAGCGGATTTTACCTACGAGCAGTACTTC.